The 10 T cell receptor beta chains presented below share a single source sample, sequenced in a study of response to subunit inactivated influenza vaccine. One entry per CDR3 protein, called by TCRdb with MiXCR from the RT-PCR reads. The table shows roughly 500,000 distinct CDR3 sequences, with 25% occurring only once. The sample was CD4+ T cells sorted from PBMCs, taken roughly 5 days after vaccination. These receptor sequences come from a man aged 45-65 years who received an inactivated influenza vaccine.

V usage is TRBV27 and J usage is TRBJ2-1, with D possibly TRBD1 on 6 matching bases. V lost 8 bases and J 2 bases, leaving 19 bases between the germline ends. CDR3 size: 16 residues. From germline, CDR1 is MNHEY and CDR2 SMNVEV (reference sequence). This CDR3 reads CASRAYRGGAYNEQFF. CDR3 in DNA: TGTGCCAGCCGGGCGTATCGAGGGGGAGCCTACAATGAGCAGTTCTTC.

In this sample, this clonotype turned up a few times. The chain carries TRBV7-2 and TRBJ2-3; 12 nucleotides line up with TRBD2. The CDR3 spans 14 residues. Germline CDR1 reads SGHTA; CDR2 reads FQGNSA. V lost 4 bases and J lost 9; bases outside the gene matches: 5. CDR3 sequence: CASSWTSGEETQYF. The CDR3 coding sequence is TGTGCCAGCAGCTGGACTAGCGGGGAGGAGACGCAGTATTTT.

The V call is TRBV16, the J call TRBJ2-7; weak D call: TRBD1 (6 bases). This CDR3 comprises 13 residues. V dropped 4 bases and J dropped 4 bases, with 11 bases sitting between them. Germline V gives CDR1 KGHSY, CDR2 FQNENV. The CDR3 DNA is TGTGCCAGCAGCCCGTACAGGGAGTACGAGCAGTACTTC. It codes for CASSPYREYEQYF.

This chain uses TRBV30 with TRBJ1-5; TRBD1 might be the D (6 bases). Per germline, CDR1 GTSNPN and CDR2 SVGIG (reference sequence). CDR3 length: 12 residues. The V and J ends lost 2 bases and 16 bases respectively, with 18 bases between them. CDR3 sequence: CAWSFTDSSVHF. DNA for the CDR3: TGTGCCTGGAGTTTCACGGACAGTTCGGTCCATTTT.

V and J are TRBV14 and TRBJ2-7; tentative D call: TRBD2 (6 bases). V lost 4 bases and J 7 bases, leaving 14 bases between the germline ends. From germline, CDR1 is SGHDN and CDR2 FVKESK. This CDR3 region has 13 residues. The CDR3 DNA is TGTGCCAGCAGCCCGAGGGCGGCGGGGGAGCAGTACTTC. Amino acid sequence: CASSPRAAGEQYF. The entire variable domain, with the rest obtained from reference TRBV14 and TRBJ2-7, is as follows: EAGVTQFPSHSVIEKGQTVTLRCDPISGHDNLYWYRRVMGKEIKFLLHFVKESKQDESGMPNNRFLAERTGGTYSTLKVQPAELEDSGVYFCASSPRAAGEQYFGPGTRLTVT.

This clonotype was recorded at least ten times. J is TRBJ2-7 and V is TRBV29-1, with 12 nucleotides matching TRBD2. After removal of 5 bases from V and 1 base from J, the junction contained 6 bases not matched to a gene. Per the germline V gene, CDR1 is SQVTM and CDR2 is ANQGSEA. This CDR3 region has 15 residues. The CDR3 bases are TGCAGCGTTAGACGGACTAGCGGGATTTCCTACGAGCAGTACTTC. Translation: CSVRRTSGISYEQYF.

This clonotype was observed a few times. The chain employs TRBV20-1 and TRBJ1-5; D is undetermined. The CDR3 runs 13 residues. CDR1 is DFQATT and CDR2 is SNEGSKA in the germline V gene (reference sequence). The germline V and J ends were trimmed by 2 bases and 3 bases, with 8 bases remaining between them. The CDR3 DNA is TGCAGTGCTAGATACCGGTTCAATCAGCCCCAGCATTTT. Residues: CSARYRFNQPQHF.

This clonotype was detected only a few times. CDR3 region: CASSKQGRNDGYTF. The CDR3 DNA follows: TGTGCCAGCAGTAAACAGGGGAGGAACGATGGCTACACCTTC. The rearrangement links TRBV12-3 or TRBV12-4 to TRBJ1-2; 7 nucleotides line up with TRBD1. The CDR3 loop spans 14 amino acids. J lost 6 bases, V lost 5 bases, and 9 bases had no gene match.

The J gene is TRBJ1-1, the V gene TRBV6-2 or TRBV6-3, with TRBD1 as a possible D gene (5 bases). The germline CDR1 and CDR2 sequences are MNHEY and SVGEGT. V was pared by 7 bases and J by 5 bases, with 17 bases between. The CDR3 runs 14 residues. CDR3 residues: CASMPGTLRTEAFF. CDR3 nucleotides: TGTGCCAGCATGCCGGGGACCCTGCGAACTGAAGCTTTCTTT.

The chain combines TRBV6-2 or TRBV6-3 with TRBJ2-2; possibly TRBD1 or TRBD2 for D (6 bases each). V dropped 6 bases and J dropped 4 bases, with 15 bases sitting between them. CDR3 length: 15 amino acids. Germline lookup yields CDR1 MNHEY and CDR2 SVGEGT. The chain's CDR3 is CASRSAGHITGELFF. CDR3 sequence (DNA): TGTGCCAGCAGAAGCGCGGGACACATCACCGGGGAGCTGTTTTTT.